This T cell receptor (beta chain) was recorded in a study of siplizumab effects on memory and regulatory T cells. The assay was immunoSEQ multiplex PCR, and TCRdb's table has in-frame clones only and misses some. The table shows about 100,000 clones, with roughly 93% occurring only once. The germline V gene encodes CDR1 MNHNS and CDR2 SASEGT. V shed 5 bases, J shed 3 bases, and the junction held 7 bases outside the gene matches. The CDR3 extends over 15 amino acids. Whole-study results and caveats: Unstimulated naive T cells seemed to show more diversity than memory cells did, and they also seemed to be among the major contributors to the alloresponse. The drug siplizumab significantly decreased the alloreactive sequences that could be traced to unstimulated CD4+ memory cells. Of the alloreactive clones, only a minor fraction mapped to unstimulated subsets.

As regards this clone: Its antigen is currently unknown.

Sequencing was done on a sample of Tregs sorted from blood. The receptor was derived from a human donor in good health. This chain joins TRBV6-1 and TRBJ1-5; 7 nucleotides align to TRBD1. The CDR3 loop is CASSPGTVFNQPQHF. The CDR3 DNA is TGTGCCAGCAGTCCCGGGACAGTCTTCAATCAGCCCCAGCATTTT.